Shown below are 9 T cell receptor beta chains from a single sample sequenced in a study of cytomegalovirus exposure and HLA in healthy donors. The primer mix had 60 Vbeta and 13 Jbeta primers. Data came from immunoSEQ multiplex PCR; TCRdb stores just in-frame clones and leaves some out. The sample consists of fewer than 150,000 clones, under 90% of them appearing once. The source material was PBMCs. These receptors came from a male donor in good health and CMV-seronegative.

The chain couples TRBV4-2 to TRBJ2-1, with 11 bases that match TRBD2. CDR1 LGHNA and CDR2 YNFKEQ come from the germline V gene. V lost 1 base and J lost 3; bases outside the gene matches: 8. This CDR3 spans 18 amino acids. For the CDR3, the DNA is TGTGCCAGCAGCCAAGTTTTAAGGGGACTAGCGGTCTACAATGAGCAGTTCTTC. Encoded protein: CASSQVLRGLAVYNEQFF.

J is TRBJ1-4 and V is TRBV10-2, with unresolved D. The CDR3 has 13 residues. V was shortened by 6 bases and J by 1 base, with 6 bases between the two germline ends. Germline-derived CDR1 and CDR2 are WSHSY and SAAADI. The CDR3 loop is CASRLGTNEKLFF. CDR3 DNA sequence: TGCGCCAGCAGACTTGGAACTAATGAAAAACTGTTTTTT.

This clone was detected a few times. The J gene is TRBJ2-2, the V gene TRBV4-3, with 8 bases that match TRBD1. The CDR3 covers 17 residues. With 5 bases clipped from V and 6 bases from J, the junction kept 14 bases outside the gene matches. Germline V gene data show CDR1 as LGHNA and CDR2 as YSLEER. The CDR3 spells CASSYPSDRGVPGELFF. The CDR3 nucleotides read TGCGCCAGCAGCTATCCGTCCGACAGGGGAGTGCCCGGGGAGCTGTTTTTT.

The chain uses TRBV7-9 and TRBJ1-3; D is unresolved. The CDR3 length is 16 residues. CDR1 SEHNR and CDR2 FQNEAQ come from the germline V gene (reference sequence). Trimming pared 5 bases from V and 2 bases from J, leaving 16 bases between. The CDR3 loop is CASSPLGTYPGNTIYF. In nucleotides, the CDR3 is TGTGCCAGCAGCCCCCTCGGTACCTACCCTGGAAACACCATATATTTT.

The rearrangement links TRBV4-3 to TRBJ2-1; 16 bases line up with TRBD2. Losses at the gene ends were 0 bases for V and 5 bases for J; bases not matched to a gene: 7. Germline loops: CDR1 LGHNA, CDR2 YSLEER. The CDR3 consists of 19 residues. In nucleotides, the CDR3 is TGCGCCAGCAGCCAAGATTTGGGACTAGCGGGAGGGCGGGACAATGAGCAGTTCTTC. It is translated as CASSQDLGLAGGRDNEQFF.

The genes are TRBV6-5 and TRBJ1-5, with D possibly being TRBD1 (5 bases). The CDR3 has 14 amino acids. CDR1 is MNHEY and CDR2 is SVGAGI in the germline V gene. V gave up 0 bases and J gave up 7 bases, with 10 bases separating them. This CDR3 is CASSYSQGSQPQHF. CDR3 sequence (DNA): TGTGCCAGCAGTTACTCCCAGGGAAGCCAGCCCCAGCATTTT.

The chain has TRBV4-3 and TRBJ2-5; possibly TRBD2 for D (6 bases). Germline CDR1 and CDR2: LGHNA and YSLEER. V was clipped by 1 base and J by 4 bases, with 16 bases between them. This CDR3 has 16 amino acids. CDR3 amino acids: CASSQGRAGARETQYF. The CDR3 DNA reads as TGCGCCAGCAGCCAAGGAAGAGCGGGTGCCCGAGAGACCCAGTACTTC.

The J gene is TRBJ2-7, the V gene TRBV4-1, with D maybe TRBD1 (7 bases). CDR3 length: 13 residues. CDR1 and CDR2 from the germline V gene are MGHRA and YSYEKL. V lost 6 bases and J 5 bases, leaving 14 bases between the germline ends. The CDR3: CASSRGGGDEQYF. CDR3 nucleotides: TGCGCCAGCAGTAGAGGGGGCGGGGACGAGCAGTACTTC.

This clone came up a few times. The chain couples TRBV19 to TRBJ1-1, with D maybe TRBD1 (6 bases). The germline CDR1 and CDR2 sequences are LNHDA and SQIVND (reference sequence). CDR3 length equals 10 residues. Trimming shortened V by 8 bases and J by 11 bases, and 12 bases separated the two germline ends. CDR3 loop: CASYQGLAFF. The CDR3 nucleotides are TGTGCCAGTTACCAGGGGCTGGCTTTCTTT.